These 3 T cell receptor beta chains came from one sample sequenced in a study of CD8 T cells in Susac syndrome. The RNA, about 0.5 to 1 ug, was put through reverse transcription using random hexamers. Using its own MiXCR run on the immunoSEQ multiplex PCR reads, TCRdb lists one record per CDR3 protein. The sample records approximately 210,000 distinct CDR3 sequences, about 95% being singletons. Sequencing was carried out using CD4+ T cells from PBMCs. The receptors were sampled from a human donor with multiple sclerosis.

This chain links TRBV7-2 with TRBJ2-2; D possibly corresponds to TRBD2 (5 bases). Germline V gives CDR1 SGHTA, CDR2 FQGNSA. V dropped 0 bases and J dropped 7 bases, with 9 bases sitting between them. This CDR3 contains 14 residues. The CDR3 DNA follows: TGTGCCAGCAGCTTAGCGCTCGGAGGCGGGGAGCTGTTTTTT. Residues: CASSLALGGGELFF.

This rearrangement joins TRBV20-1 to TRBJ2-7, with D perhaps TRBD2 (6 bases). Between the trimmed V and J ends, which lost 5 bases and 6 bases, there was a span of 11 bases. Germline lookup yields CDR1 DFQATT and CDR2 SNEGSKA (reference sequence). The CDR3 loop spans 11 amino acids. The CDR3 region is CSAEGGPEQYF. For the CDR3, the DNA is TGCAGTGCTGAAGGAGGGCCCGAGCAGTACTTC.

This chain connects TRBV20-1 to TRBJ1-5, with D hard to call. The CDR3 is 12 residues long. Germline CDR1 is DFQATT and CDR2 is SNEGSKA (reference sequence). V gave up 6 bases and J gave up 1 base, with 7 bases separating them. CDR3: CSALQSNQPQHF. The CDR3 DNA sequence: TGCAGTGCACTTCAGAGCAATCAGCCCCAGCATTTT.